Each of the 16 T cell receptor beta chains below was sequenced from the same sample in a study of blood T cells in healthy people across ages (dated by TCRdb to 2015 to 2017). Library preparation employed 5' RACE. TCRdb lists the instrument as Illumina HiSeq 2500. A second PCR of roughly 6 to 11 cycles was run with a J-beta primer mix and a sample-barcoded 5' primer. Through fastp at Q25 and MiXCR, TCRdb rebuilt clones from the public reads, retaining in-frame beta chains. Rows are combined by CDR3 protein, so each entry shows the most common genes and DNA. A total of around 990,000 distinct CDR3 sequences appear in this sample, about 23% of them only once. 0.65% to 0.95% of the sample is held by the ten biggest clonotypes. The same data also contributed to another study, on T cells of mothers and their children.

The material sequenced was blood. The receptors were sampled from a girl aged 2 to 9 in good health.

This clonotype showed up just a few times. The V gene is TRBV18, the J gene TRBJ1-4; D unresolved. V was shortened by 5 bases and J by 8 bases, with 18 bases between the two germline ends. The germline CDR1 and CDR2 sequences are KGHSH and LQKENI. CDR3 length: 15 residues. The CDR3 protein is CASSSRPGAPEKLFF. The CDR3 nucleotides are TGTGCCAGCTCATCACGACCGGGAGCCCCCGAAAAACTGTTTTTT.

This clonotype was detected many times. The chain is built from TRBV3-1 and TRBJ1-5; no clear D gene. CDR1 is LGHDT and CDR2 is YNNKEL in the germline V gene (reference sequence). The CDR3 contains 12 residues. V was cut by 0 bases and J by 5 bases, with 2 bases left in between. The CDR3 DNA reads as TGTGCCAGCAGCCAAGAGGATCAGCCCCAGCATTTT. Its translation: CASSQEDQPQHF.

This clonotype was detected only a few times. This chain uses TRBV3-1 with TRBJ2-5; no clear D. The J call may be in error: the DNA end matches TRBJ2-1 better. Germline V gene sequence: CDR1 LGHDT, CDR2 YNNKEL (reference sequence). This CDR3 region has 16 residues. The CDR3 DNA sequence: TGTGCCAGCAGCCAAGATTCCCTAATCGATTTCGATGAGCAGTTCTTC. It specifies CASSQDSLIDFDEQFF.

The chain has TRBV10-2 and TRBJ2-1; 9 positions agree with TRBD1. The CDR3 runs to 12 residues. With 7 bases clipped from V and 10 bases from J, the junction kept 5 bases outside the gene matches. Per the germline V gene, CDR1 is WSHSY and CDR2 is SAAADI. CDR3 sequence (DNA): TGCGCCAGCATCGGACAGGGGATGGAGCAGTTCTTC. This gives the protein CASIGQGMEQFF.

This chain uses TRBV11-3 with TRBJ2-2, with 7 bases aligning to TRBD2. Germline V CDR1 and CDR2: SGHNT, YENEEA. The V gene end was trimmed by 5 bases and the J gene end by 3 bases; junction bases not matched to a gene: 6. This CDR3 contains 15 residues. The CDR3 is CASSAPGGYTGELFF. The CDR3 DNA reads TGTGCCAGCAGCGCCCCGGGGGGTTACACCGGGGAGCTGTTTTTT.

This clonotype was observed at least ten times. The chain carries TRBV28 and TRBJ2-5, with D perhaps assigned TRBD1 or TRBD2 (6 bases each). Trimming removed 10 bases at V and 5 bases at J, with 17 bases between. The germline V gene encodes CDR1 MDHEN and CDR2 SYDVKM. This CDR3 has 13 amino acids. The CDR3 protein is CATTLGGRETQYF. The CDR3 DNA is TGTGCCACCACTCTCGGGGGCCGGGAGACCCAGTACTTC.

This clonotype was seen at least ten times. V and J are TRBV7-2 and TRBJ2-5; tentative D call: TRBD1 (5 bases). The CDR3 sequence is 14 residues long. V dropped 6 bases and J dropped 4 bases, with 15 bases sitting between them. Germline V gene sequence: CDR1 SGHTA, CDR2 FQGNSA. The CDR3 region has the DNA TGTGCCAGCAGTTTAAGGGGCGCACGAGAGACCCAGTACTTC. Translation gives CASSLRGARETQYF.

This clonotype was picked up a small number of times. The V and J genes are TRBV27 and TRBJ1-4; tentative D call: TRBD1 (6 bases). V lost 2 bases and J lost 8, with 18 bases in between. Germline-derived CDR1 and CDR2 are MNHEY and SMNVEV (reference sequence). The CDR3 contains 16 residues. This CDR3 reads CASSLNSGARGEKLFF. CDR3 in DNA: TGTGCCAGCAGTTTAAATTCAGGGGCCCGGGGGGAAAAACTGTTTTTT.

The gene calls are TRBV6-5 and TRBJ2-1, with TRBD2 as a possible D gene (5 bases). The CDR3 is 13 residues long. Germline V gives CDR1 MNHEY, CDR2 SVGAGI. V gave up 5 bases and J gave up 5 bases, with 10 bases separating them. The CDR3 DNA reads TGTGCCAGCAGTAGTACTAGAAACAATGAGCAGTTCTTC. Encoded protein: CASSSTRNNEQFF.

DNA of the CDR3: TGCAGTGCTCCTACGCCGGGACTAGGGGCAGATACGCAGTATTTT. This encodes CSAPTPGLGADTQYF. The chain has TRBV20-1 and TRBJ2-3; 8 bases are shared with TRBD2. Trimming at V came to 5 bases and at J to 4 bases, leaving 11 bases not matched to a gene. Germline V CDR1 and CDR2: DFQATT, SNEGSKA (reference sequence). The CDR3 is 15 amino acids.

This clonotype was picked up a small number of times. The chain couples TRBV9 to TRBJ1-2; 7 bases line up with TRBD1. The V gene end was trimmed by 3 bases and the J gene end by 2 bases; junction bases not matched to a gene: 4. The CDR3 loop spans 14 amino acids. CDR1 SGDLS and CDR2 YYNGEE come from the germline V gene. The CDR3 protein is CASSATGFNYGYTF. CDR3 in DNA: TGTGCCAGCAGCGCGACAGGGTTCAACTATGGCTACACCTTC.

The genes are TRBV29-1 and TRBJ2-7; 14 positions match TRBD2. This CDR3 region has 17 residues. V was clipped by 5 bases and J by 3 bases; unmatched bases: 12. The germline V gene encodes CDR1 SQVTM and CDR2 ANQGSEA. CDR3 in DNA: TGCAGCGTTTCGGGACTAGCGGGAGCGAAGGGGGTCTACGAGCAGTACTTC. It specifies CSVSGLAGAKGVYEQYF.

In this sample, this clonotype turned up a few times. Compared with germline, one end of the junction differs, possibly owing to a read error. The chain employs TRBV12-3 or TRBV12-4 and TRBJ2-7; D is perhaps TRBD1 (6 bases). There are 14 residues in the CDR3. Written as DNA, the CDR3 is TGTGCCAGCAGAGTGACAGGCTACTCCTATGAGCAGTACTTC. Translating gives CASRVTGYSYEQYF.

This chain connects TRBV4-1 to TRBJ2-5; TRBD2 matches 12 bases. J gave up 1 base and V 4 bases, and 4 bases lay outside the gene matches. Per germline, CDR1 MGHRA and CDR2 YSYEKL. The CDR3 runs to 16 residues. The CDR3 sequence is CASSPLAGGGQETQYF. CDR3 DNA sequence: TGCGCCAGCAGCCCCCTAGCGGGAGGGGGCCAAGAGACCCAGTACTTC.

This clonotype was observed a handful of times. The chain has TRBV14 and TRBJ2-3; no firm D call. Germline assignment: CDR1 SGHDN and CDR2 FVKESK. Trimming removed 1 base from V and 7 bases from J, with 12 bases in between. This CDR3 contains 14 residues. The CDR3 DNA reads TGTGCCAGCAGCCAAGCTCCGAGTACGAATACGCAGTATTTT. Translated, it gives CASSQAPSTNTQYF.

This clonotype was detected only a few times. The chain is built from TRBV20-1 and TRBJ2-3; 7 positions agree with TRBD2. V lost 3 bases, J lost 3 bases, and 6 bases stayed unmatched. Per germline, CDR1 DFQATT and CDR2 SNEGSKA (reference sequence). The CDR3 sequence is 14 residues long. The CDR3 DNA reads as TGCAGTGCTAGTTTGGGCGGGAGAACAGATACGCAGTATTTT. The encoded protein is CSASLGGRTDTQYF.